This TCR beta chain came from a study of blood T cell repertoires in COVID-19. Trimming left V 1 base short and J 0 bases short, with 7 bases between. The CDR3 has 15 amino acids. The germline gives CDR1 SGHTA, CDR2 FQGNSA. The repertoire was sequenced with immunoSEQ multiplex PCR; TCRdb's copy has only in-frame clones and lacks some. The sample has 200,000 to 250,000 clones; about nine tenths are singletons. The chain carries TRBV7-2 and TRBJ1-3, with D possibly being TRBD1 (5 bases). The sequencing input was peripheral blood. The clonotype originates from a woman aged 55 to 70 with acute or convalescent COVID-19. CDR3 residues: CASSLGQYSGNTIYF. The CDR3 DNA is TGTGCCAGCAGCTTAGGACAGTACTCTGGAAACACCATATATTTT.